The next 12 T cell receptor beta chains were all read from a single sample in a study of cytomegalovirus exposure and HLA in healthy donors. The PCR made use of 60 Vbeta and 13 Jbeta primers. The table came from immunoSEQ multiplex PCR; TCRdb's copy has only in-frame clones and leaves some out. The table includes about 120,000 clones, 70% to 80% detected once. Sequencing used PBMCs. The origin of the receptors is a woman under 30 in good health and CMV-seronegative.

CDR3: CASSYPERGKQFF. In nucleotides, the CDR3 is TGTGCCAGCAGTTACCCCGAGCGGGGGAAGCAGTTCTTC. The rearrangement joins TRBV6-5 to TRBJ2-1; 8 bases fit TRBD2. The CDR3 has 13 amino acids. The V and J ends lost 2 bases and 11 bases, in that order; junction bases with no gene match: 5. Looked up from germline, CDR1 is MNHEY and CDR2 is SVGAGI.

This rearrangement joins TRBV5-1 to TRBJ2-2, with D unclear. This CDR3 has 17 residues. Trimming took 2 bases from V and 0 from J, leaving 14 bases between them. Germline V gives CDR1 SGHRS, CDR2 YFSETQ. CDR3 region: CASSLLDPTSNTGELFF. DNA for the CDR3: TGCGCCAGCAGCTTACTTGATCCAACCTCGAACACCGGGGAGCTGTTTTTT.

This chain joins TRBV5-6 and TRBJ2-2; 8 bases are shared with TRBD2. From germline, CDR1 is SGHDT and CDR2 YYEEEE. After removal of 2 bases from V and 3 bases from J, the junction contained 0 bases not matched to a gene. This CDR3 is built from 14 residues. Here the CDR3 reads CASSFGGDTGELFF. DNA of the CDR3: TGTGCCAGCAGCTTCGGGGGGGACACCGGGGAGCTGTTTTTT.

The chain couples TRBV27 to TRBJ2-2, with 8 nucleotides matching TRBD1. The junction had 20 bases not matched to a gene; V was cut back by 1 base and J by 7 bases. The CDR3 contains 20 residues. CDR1 is MNHEY and CDR2 is SMNVEV in the germline V gene (reference sequence). CDR3 residues: CASSLFAGDLRQGNGGELFF. CDR3 in DNA: TGTGCCAGCAGTTTATTCGCCGGTGATCTGAGACAGGGGAACGGCGGGGAGCTGTTTTTT.

Only one count was recorded for this clone. V usage is TRBV4-1 and J usage is TRBJ2-7, with 9 bases identical to TRBD1. The CDR3 totals 17 residues. V shed 0 bases, J shed 3 bases, and the junction held 9 bases outside the gene matches. Germline values: CDR1 MGHRA, CDR2 YSYEKL. DNA of the CDR3: TGCGCCAGCAGCCAAGAACTTTGGACAGGGGAATTCTACGAGCAGTACTTC. This translates into CASSQELWTGEFYEQYF.

The chain is built from TRBV5-1 and TRBJ2-2; D is perhaps TRBD2 (6 bases). CDR3 length: 16 amino acids. Trimming pared 3 bases from V and 3 bases from J, leaving 15 bases between. The germline CDR1 and CDR2 sequences are SGHRS and YFSETQ. CDR3: CASSWVTGTYTGELFF. CDR3 nucleotides: TGCGCCAGCAGCTGGGTCACCGGGACTTACACCGGGGAGCTGTTTTTT.

The chain carries TRBV4-1 and TRBJ2-3, with a weak D call TRBD2 (7 bases). Germline assignment: CDR1 MGHRA and CDR2 YSYEKL. The CDR3 has 18 amino acids. V was shortened by 4 bases and J by 4 bases, with 24 bases between the two germline ends. The CDR3 loop reads CASSPPRGAGAVSDTQYF. DNA for the CDR3: TGCGCCAGCAGCCCCCCGAGAGGGGCGGGGGCCGTATCAGATACGCAGTATTTT.

The V call is TRBV23-1, the J call TRBJ1-1; 8 bases are shared with TRBD1. TRBV23-1 is annotated as an ORF whose role is uncertain. After removal of 2 bases from V and 1 base from J, the junction contained 6 bases not matched to a gene. This CDR3 spans 16 amino acids. DNA for the CDR3: TGCGCCAGCAGTCAAATCTCGGACAGGGCGAACACTGAAGCTTTCTTT. It encodes CASSQISDRANTEAFF.

The chain links TRBV5-1 to TRBJ1-6; no clear D gene. V was pared by 0 bases and J by 8 bases, with 6 bases between. CDR3 length equals 13 residues. Looked up from germline, CDR1 is SGHRS and CDR2 is YFSETQ. CDR3 sequence reads: CASSLDRDSPLHF. The CDR3 DNA is TGCGCCAGCAGCTTGGACAGAGATTCACCCCTCCACTTT.

This sequence joins TRBV19 and TRBJ2-1; weak D call: TRBD2 (5 bases). This CDR3 has 15 amino acids. V gave up 2 bases and J gave up 6 bases, with 14 bases separating them. The germline V gene encodes CDR1 LNHDA and CDR2 SQIVND (reference sequence). CDR3 nucleotides: TGTGCCAGTAGTATACTGAGGGATCGGATCAATGAGCAGTTCTTC. Translating it yields CASSILRDRINEQFF.

The chain joins TRBV29-1 to TRBJ2-3; the match to TRBD2 covers 9 bases. This CDR3 region has 18 residues. With V trimmed by 6 bases and J by 0 bases, 16 bases remained unmatched. Germline values: CDR1 SQVTM, CDR2 ANQGSEA. CDR3 nucleotide sequence: TGCAGCGTCCGGAGGGCCAGCGGGAGGATCGTTAGCACAGATACGCAGTATTTT. Its protein product is CSVRRASGRIVSTDTQYF.

V is TRBV2 and J is TRBJ1-1; D gene unclear. Germline values: CDR1 SNHLY, CDR2 FYNNEI. This CDR3 is 14 amino acids long. The V gene lost 3 bases and the J gene lost 1 base, with 9 bases spanning the gap. The CDR3: CASSDQHPNTEAFF. In nucleotides, the CDR3 is TGTGCCAGCAGTGATCAACACCCGAACACTGAAGCTTTCTTT.